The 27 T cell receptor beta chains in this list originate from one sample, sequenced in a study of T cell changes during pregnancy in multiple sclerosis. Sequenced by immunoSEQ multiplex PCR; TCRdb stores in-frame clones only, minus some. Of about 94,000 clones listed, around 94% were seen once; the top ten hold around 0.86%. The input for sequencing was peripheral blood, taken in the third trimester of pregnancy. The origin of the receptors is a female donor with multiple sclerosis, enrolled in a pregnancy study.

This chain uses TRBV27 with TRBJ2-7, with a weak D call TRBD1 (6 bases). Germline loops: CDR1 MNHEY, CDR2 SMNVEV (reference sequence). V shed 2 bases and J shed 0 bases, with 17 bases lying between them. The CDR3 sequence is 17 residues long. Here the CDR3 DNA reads TGTGCCAGCAGTTTACGTCGCGGTCAGGGGTTCTCCTACGAGCAGTACTTC. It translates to CASSLRRGQGFSYEQYF.

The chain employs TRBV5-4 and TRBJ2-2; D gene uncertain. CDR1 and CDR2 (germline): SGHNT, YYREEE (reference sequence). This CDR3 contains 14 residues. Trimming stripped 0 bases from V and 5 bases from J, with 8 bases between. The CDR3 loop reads CASSLARVTGELFF. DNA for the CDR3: TGTGCCAGCAGCTTGGCCCGGGTTACCGGGGAGCTGTTTTTT.

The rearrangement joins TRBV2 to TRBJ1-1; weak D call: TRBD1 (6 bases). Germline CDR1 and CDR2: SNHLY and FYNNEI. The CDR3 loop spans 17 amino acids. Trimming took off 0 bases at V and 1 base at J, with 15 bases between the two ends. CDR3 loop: CASSEALAGAKNTEAFF. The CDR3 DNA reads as TGTGCCAGCAGTGAAGCGCTTGCAGGGGCCAAGAACACTGAAGCTTTCTTT.

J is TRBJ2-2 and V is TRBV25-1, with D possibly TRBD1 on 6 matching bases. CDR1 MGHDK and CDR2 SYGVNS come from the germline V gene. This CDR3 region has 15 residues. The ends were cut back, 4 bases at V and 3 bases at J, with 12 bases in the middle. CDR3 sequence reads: CASSVTQGYTGELFF. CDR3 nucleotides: TGTGCCAGCAGTGTTACACAGGGCTACACCGGGGAGCTGTTTTTT.

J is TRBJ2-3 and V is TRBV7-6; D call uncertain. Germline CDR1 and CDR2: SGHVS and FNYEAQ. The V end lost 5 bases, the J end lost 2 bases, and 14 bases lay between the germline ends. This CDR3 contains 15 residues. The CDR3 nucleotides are TGTGCCAGCAGCAGCGCTACTGTACTCACAGATACGCAGTATTTT. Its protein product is CASSSATVLTDTQYF.

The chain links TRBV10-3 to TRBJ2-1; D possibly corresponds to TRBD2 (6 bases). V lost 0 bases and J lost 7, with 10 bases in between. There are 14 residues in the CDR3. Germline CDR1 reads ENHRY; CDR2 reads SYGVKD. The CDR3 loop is CAISESTLANEQFF. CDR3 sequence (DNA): TGTGCCATCAGTGAGTCGACTCTAGCGAATGAGCAGTTCTTC.

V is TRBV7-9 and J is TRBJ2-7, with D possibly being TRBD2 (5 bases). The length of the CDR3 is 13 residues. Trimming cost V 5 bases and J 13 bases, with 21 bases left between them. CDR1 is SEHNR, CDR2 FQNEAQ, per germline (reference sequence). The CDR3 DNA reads TGTGCCAGCAGCCCTAGGGCGGGTACCCCCGTTTACTTC. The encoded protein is CASSPRAGTPVYF.

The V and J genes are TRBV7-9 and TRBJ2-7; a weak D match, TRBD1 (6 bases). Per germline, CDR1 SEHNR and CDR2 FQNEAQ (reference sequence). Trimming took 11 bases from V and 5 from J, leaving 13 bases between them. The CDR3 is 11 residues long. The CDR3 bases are TGTGCCTCGACAGGAGCCGACGAGCAGTACTTC. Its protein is CASTGADEQYF.

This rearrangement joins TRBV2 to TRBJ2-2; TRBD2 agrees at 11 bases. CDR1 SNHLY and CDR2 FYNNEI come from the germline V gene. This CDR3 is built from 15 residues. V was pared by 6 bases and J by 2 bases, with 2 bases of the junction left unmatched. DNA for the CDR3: TGTGCCAGCAGACTAGCGGGAGTAAACACCGGGGAGCTGTTTTTT. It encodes CASRLAGVNTGELFF.

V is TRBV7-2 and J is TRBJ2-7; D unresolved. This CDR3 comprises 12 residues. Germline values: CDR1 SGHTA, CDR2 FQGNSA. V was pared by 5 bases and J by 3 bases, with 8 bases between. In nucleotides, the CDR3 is TGTGCCAGCAGCCTAAGACTCTACGAGCAGTACTTC. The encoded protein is CASSLRLYEQYF. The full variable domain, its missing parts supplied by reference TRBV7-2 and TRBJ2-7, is GAGVSQSPSNKVTEKGKDVELRCDPISGHTALYWYRQSLGQGLEFLIYFQGNSAPDKSGLPSDRFSAERTGGSVSTLTIQRTQQEDSAVYLCASSLRLYEQYFGPGTRLTVT.

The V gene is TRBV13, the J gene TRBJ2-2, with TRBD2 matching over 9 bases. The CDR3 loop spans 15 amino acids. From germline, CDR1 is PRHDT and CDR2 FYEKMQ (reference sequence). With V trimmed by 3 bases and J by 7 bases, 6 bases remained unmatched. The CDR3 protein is CASSFSGSFGGELFF. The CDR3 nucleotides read TGTGCCAGCAGCTTTAGCGGGAGCTTCGGCGGGGAGCTGTTTTTT.

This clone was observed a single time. This CDR3 reads CAISQSTQREVYEQYF. The DNA of the CDR3 is TGTGCCATCAGCCAGTCGACCCAGCGGGAGGTCTACGAGCAGTACTTC. This rearrangement joins TRBV10-3 to TRBJ2-7; 9 bases are shared with TRBD2. Trimming cost V 6 bases and J 3 bases; bases outside gene matches: 12. The germline V gene encodes CDR1 ENHRY and CDR2 SYGVKD. The CDR3 is 16 amino acids.

The CDR3 region has the DNA TGCGCCAGCAGCGTCCGGGACAGGGCCCAGGAGCAGTACTTC. Its translation is CASSVRDRAQEQYF. The gene calls are TRBV5-1 and TRBJ2-7; 9 bases map to TRBD1. CDR3 length: 14 residues. The germline gives CDR1 SGHRS, CDR2 YFSETQ. J was trimmed by 7 bases and V by 4 bases; bases with no gene match: 9.

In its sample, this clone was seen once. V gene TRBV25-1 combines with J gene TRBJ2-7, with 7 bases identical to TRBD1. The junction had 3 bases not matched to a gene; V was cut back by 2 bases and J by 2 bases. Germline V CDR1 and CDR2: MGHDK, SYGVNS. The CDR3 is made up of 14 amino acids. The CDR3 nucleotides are TGTGCCAGCAGTGAAATGACAGGGACCTACGAGCAGTACTTC. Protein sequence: CASSEMTGTYEQYF.

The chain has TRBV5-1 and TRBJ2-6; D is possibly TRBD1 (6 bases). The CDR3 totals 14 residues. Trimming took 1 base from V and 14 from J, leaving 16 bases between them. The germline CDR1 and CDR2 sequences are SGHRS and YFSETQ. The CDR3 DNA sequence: TGCGCCAGCAGCTTGTCACAGGGTGGTGAGATCCTGACTTTC. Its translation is CASSLSQGGEILTF.

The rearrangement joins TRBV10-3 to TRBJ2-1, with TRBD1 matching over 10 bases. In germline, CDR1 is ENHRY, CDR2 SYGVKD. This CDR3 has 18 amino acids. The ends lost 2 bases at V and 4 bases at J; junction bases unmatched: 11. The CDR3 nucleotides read TGTGCCATCAGTGAGCCTAGTAACCGGGACAGGGGTTACAATGAGCAGTTCTTC. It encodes CAISEPSNRDRGYNEQFF.

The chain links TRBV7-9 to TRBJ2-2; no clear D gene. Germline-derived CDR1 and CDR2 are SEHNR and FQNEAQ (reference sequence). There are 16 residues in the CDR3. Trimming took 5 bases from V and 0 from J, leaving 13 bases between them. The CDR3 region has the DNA TGTGCCAGCAGCCCTCCCCGCGACACGAACACCGGGGAGCTGTTTTTT. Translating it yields CASSPPRDTNTGELFF.

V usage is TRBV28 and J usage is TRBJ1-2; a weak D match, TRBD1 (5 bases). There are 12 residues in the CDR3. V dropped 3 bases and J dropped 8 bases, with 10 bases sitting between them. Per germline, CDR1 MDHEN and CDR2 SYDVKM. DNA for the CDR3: TGTGCCAGCAGTTTTGGGGGAGGAGGCTACACCTTC. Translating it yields CASSFGGGGYTF.

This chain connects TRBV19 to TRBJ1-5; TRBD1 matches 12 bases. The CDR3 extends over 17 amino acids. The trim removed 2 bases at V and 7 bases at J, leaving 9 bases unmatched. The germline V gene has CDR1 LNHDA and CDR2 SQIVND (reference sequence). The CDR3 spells CASSINPGQGAGQPQHF. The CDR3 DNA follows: TGTGCCAGTAGTATAAACCCGGGACAGGGGGCAGGGCAGCCCCAGCATTTT.

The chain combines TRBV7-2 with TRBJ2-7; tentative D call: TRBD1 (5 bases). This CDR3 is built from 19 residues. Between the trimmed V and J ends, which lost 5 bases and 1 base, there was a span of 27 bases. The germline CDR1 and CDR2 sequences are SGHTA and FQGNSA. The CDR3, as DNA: TGTGCCAGCAGCCCGATACAGGCGGTAATGCGCGTAAATTCCTACGAGCAGTACTTC. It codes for CASSPIQAVMRVNSYEQYF.

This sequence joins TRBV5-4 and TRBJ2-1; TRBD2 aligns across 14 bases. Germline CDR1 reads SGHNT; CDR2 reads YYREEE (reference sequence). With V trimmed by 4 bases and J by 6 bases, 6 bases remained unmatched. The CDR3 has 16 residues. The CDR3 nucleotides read TGTGCCAGCAGCCCTCCGGGACTAGCGGGAGTCAATGAGCAGTTCTTC. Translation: CASSPPGLAGVNEQFF. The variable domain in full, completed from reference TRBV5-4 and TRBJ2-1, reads ETGVTQSPTHLIKTRGQQVTLRCSSQSGHNTVSWYQQALGQGPQFIFQYYREEENGRGNFPPRFSGLQFPNYSSELNVNALELDDSALYLCASSPPGLAGVNEQFFGPGTRLTVL.

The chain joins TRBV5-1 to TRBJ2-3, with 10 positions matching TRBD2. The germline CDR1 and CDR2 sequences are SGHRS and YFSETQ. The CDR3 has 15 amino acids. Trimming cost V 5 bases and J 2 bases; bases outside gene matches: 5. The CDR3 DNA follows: TGCGCCAGCAGTCCCGGACTAGCGGACACAGATACGCAGTATTTT. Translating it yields CASSPGLADTDTQYF. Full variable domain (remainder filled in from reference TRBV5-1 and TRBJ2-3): KAGVTQTPRYLIKTRGQQVTLSCSPISGHRSVSWYQQTPGQGLQFLFEYFSETQRNKGNFPGRFSGRQFSNSRSEMNVSTLELGDSALYLCASSPGLADTDTQYFGPGTRLTVL.

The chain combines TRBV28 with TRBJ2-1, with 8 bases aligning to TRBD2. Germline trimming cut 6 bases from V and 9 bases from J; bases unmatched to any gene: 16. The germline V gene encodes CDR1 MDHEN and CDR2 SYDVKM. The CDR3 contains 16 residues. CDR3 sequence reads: CASRRTGGTSVAEQFF. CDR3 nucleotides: TGTGCCAGCAGACGGACGGGAGGGACTAGTGTTGCTGAGCAGTTCTTC.

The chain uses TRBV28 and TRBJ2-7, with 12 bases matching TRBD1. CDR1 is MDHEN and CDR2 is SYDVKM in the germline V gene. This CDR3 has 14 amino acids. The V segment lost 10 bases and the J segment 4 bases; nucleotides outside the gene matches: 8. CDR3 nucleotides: TGTGCCACCTCCAGGGGACAGGGGGCATACGAGCAGTACTTC. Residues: CATSRGQGAYEQYF.

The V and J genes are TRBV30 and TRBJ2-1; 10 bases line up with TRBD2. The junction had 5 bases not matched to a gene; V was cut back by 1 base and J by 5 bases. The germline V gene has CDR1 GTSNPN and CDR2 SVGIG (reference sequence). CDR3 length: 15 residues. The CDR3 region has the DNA TGTGCCTGGAGTGAACTGGGACTAGCGAACAATGAGCAGTTCTTC. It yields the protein CAWSELGLANNEQFF.

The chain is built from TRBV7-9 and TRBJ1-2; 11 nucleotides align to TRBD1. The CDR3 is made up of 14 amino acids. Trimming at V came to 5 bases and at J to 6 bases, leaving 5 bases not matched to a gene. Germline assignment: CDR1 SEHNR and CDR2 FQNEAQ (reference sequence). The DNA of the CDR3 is TGTGCCAGCAGCCCCGAGGACAGGGGGCATGGCTACACCTTC. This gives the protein CASSPEDRGHGYTF.

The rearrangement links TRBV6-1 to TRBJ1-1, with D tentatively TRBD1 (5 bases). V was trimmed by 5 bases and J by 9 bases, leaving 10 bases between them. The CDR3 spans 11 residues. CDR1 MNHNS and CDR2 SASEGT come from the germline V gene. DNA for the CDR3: TGTGCCAGCAGTAGGCAGGGTAAAGCTTTCTTT. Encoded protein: CASSRQGKAFF.